The 21 T cell receptor beta chains below were found in one sample sequenced in a study of blood T cell repertoires in COVID-19. The method was immunoSEQ multiplex PCR; TCRdb's version includes in-frame clones alone and lacks a portion of them. The table lists some 520,000 clones, 80% to 90% of them singletons. Input material: peripheral blood. The receptors here all came from a young man with COVID-19, enrolled during active disease.

This rearrangement joins TRBV7-9 to TRBJ1-3, with 8 bases aligning to TRBD1. Germline V gives CDR1 SEHNR, CDR2 FQNEAQ (reference sequence). With V trimmed by 3 bases and J by 1 base, 2 bases remained unmatched. The CDR3 covers 15 residues. The DNA of the CDR3 is TGTGCCAGCAGCTTTCAGGGGGCATCTGGAAACACCATATATTTT. Its protein product is CASSFQGASGNTIYF.

CDR3 sequence (DNA): TGTGCCAGCAGTGCCAGACAGAGCCAAGAGACCCAGTACTTC. It yields the protein CASSARQSQETQYF. The chain employs TRBV2 and TRBJ2-5; maybe TRBD1 (5 bases). Deletions cut 4 bases from V and 1 base from J, with 10 bases between. The CDR3 is 14 residues long. Per germline, CDR1 SNHLY and CDR2 FYNNEI.

This clone was detected once. The chain couples TRBV2 to TRBJ2-7; tentative D call: TRBD1 (5 bases). Germline V gene lookup returns CDR1 SNHLY and CDR2 FYNNEI. This CDR3 is built from 13 residues. V was clipped by 3 bases and J by 5 bases, with 11 bases between them. This CDR3 is CASSEAGSHEQYF. The DNA for the CDR3 is TGTGCCAGCAGTGAGGCAGGGTCCCACGAGCAGTACTTC.

The V call is TRBV5-5, the J call TRBJ1-3; perhaps TRBD1 as D (6 bases). The germline CDR1 and CDR2 sequences are SGHKS and YYEKEE (reference sequence). The germline V and J ends were trimmed by 0 bases and 5 bases, with 18 bases remaining between them. This CDR3 has 17 amino acids. The DNA for the CDR3 is TGTGCCAGCAGCTTGGCCGGATCGACAGGCGGAAGAAACACCATATATTTT. Protein product: CASSLAGSTGGRNTIYF.

This chain's CDR3 is CASSLASGTPWQETQYF. CDR3 nucleotide sequence: TGTGCCAGCAGCTTAGCTAGCGGGACCCCGTGGCAAGAGACCCAGTACTTC. The chain combines TRBV7-6 with TRBJ2-5; 8 positions agree with TRBD2. This CDR3 has 17 amino acids. J gave up 2 bases and V 0 bases, and 8 bases lay outside the gene matches. Germline V lookup: CDR1 SGHVS, CDR2 FNYEAQ.

The chain links TRBV6-6 to TRBJ2-5; 9 bases line up with TRBD2. After removal of 0 bases from V and 4 bases from J, the junction contained 6 bases not matched to a gene. The CDR3 contains 16 residues. CDR1 and CDR2 from the germline V gene are MNHNY and SVGAGI (reference sequence). CDR3: CASSYSLGLAGETQYF. The CDR3 region has the DNA TGTGCCAGCAGTTACTCACTGGGACTAGCAGGAGAGACCCAGTACTTC.

The rearrangement links TRBV9 to TRBJ1-5; D unresolved. V was clipped by 0 bases and J by 2 bases, with 9 bases between them. From germline, CDR1 is SGDLS and CDR2 YYNGEE. This CDR3 is built from 15 residues. The CDR3 protein is CASSVGEFGNQPQHF. In DNA form, the CDR3 reads TGTGCCAGCAGCGTAGGAGAGTTTGGCAATCAGCCCCAGCATTTT.

The gene calls are TRBV27 and TRBJ2-1; TRBD1 matches at 9 bases. This CDR3 has 15 amino acids. Trimming cost V 6 bases and J 6 bases; bases outside gene matches: 9. Germline V gives CDR1 MNHEY, CDR2 SMNVEV (reference sequence). The CDR3 nucleotides read TGTGCCAGCAGCCCCTGGACAGGGGCCATCAATGAGCAGTTCTTC. Translated, it gives CASSPWTGAINEQFF.

The V gene is TRBV7-2, the J gene TRBJ2-7; 9 bases are shared with TRBD2. CDR3 size: 15 residues. Germline trimming cut 1 base from V and 2 bases from J; bases unmatched to any gene: 3. Germline loops: CDR1 SGHTA, CDR2 FQGNSA. The CDR3 reads CASSLELAGTYEQYF. CDR3 in DNA: TGTGCCAGCAGCTTAGAACTAGCGGGCACCTACGAGCAGTACTTC.

Regarding this clone: The same CDR3 can be traced to other DNA sequences in this sample. CDR3 nucleotide sequence: TGTGCCAGCAGCTGGAGGGGCAATCAGCCCCAGCATTTT. It encodes CASSWRGNQPQHF. This rearrangement joins TRBV6-5 to TRBJ1-5; no clear D. V lost 6 bases and J lost 2, with 8 bases in between. Germline values: CDR1 MNHEY, CDR2 SVGAGI. The CDR3 totals 13 residues.

The rearrangement joins TRBV15 to TRBJ1-5; D is undetermined. CDR1 and CDR2 from the germline V gene are LNHNV and YYDKDF (reference sequence). Trimming pared 1 base from V and 7 bases from J, leaving 11 bases between. The CDR3 extends over 14 amino acids. The CDR3 region has the DNA TGTGCCACCAGCAGAGGGAGGAACGGGCAGCCCCAGCATTTT. Encoded protein: CATSRGRNGQPQHF.

This clone is a singleton in its sample. The chain has TRBV2 and TRBJ1-5; 7 bases fit TRBD1. With V trimmed by 6 bases and J by 0 bases, 5 bases remained unmatched. The CDR3 is made up of 15 amino acids. Germline V gene lookup returns CDR1 SNHLY and CDR2 FYNNEI. The chain's CDR3 is CASSRGQNSNQPQHF. In DNA form, the CDR3 reads TGTGCCAGCAGCCGGGGACAGAATAGCAATCAGCCCCAGCATTTT.

This clone came up once. This sequence joins TRBV6-5 and TRBJ2-7, with D perhaps TRBD2 (5 bases). Germline V lookup: CDR1 MNHEY, CDR2 SVGAGI. With 7 bases removed from V and 6 bases from J, the gap between germline ends came to 19 bases. The CDR3 runs 14 residues. This chain's CDR3 is CASTAPQGGREQYF. The CDR3 DNA follows: TGTGCCAGCACGGCCCCGCAAGGAGGCCGCGAGCAGTACTTC.

This chain joins TRBV7-5 and TRBJ2-1; the D call in the table, TRBD2, was not verified against the DNA. TRBV7-5 is flagged as a pseudogene. The CDR3 has 15 amino acids. CDR3: CVRSSSGSSYNEQFF. The CDR3 DNA is TGTGTCAGAAGTTCGAGCGGTAGCTCCTACAATGAGCAGTTCTTC.

The rearrangement joins TRBV7-6 to TRBJ1-1; 10 nucleotides line up with TRBD1. The germline CDR1 and CDR2 sequences are SGHVS and FNYEAQ. V lost 5 bases and J lost 6; bases outside the gene matches: 9. This CDR3 has 15 amino acids. This chain's CDR3 is CASSTRDRGIAEAFF. Here the CDR3 DNA reads TGTGCCAGCAGCACCCGGGACAGGGGCATTGCTGAAGCTTTCTTT.

This sequence joins TRBV9 and TRBJ2-2, with TRBD2 as a possible D gene (5 bases). Trimming removed 2 bases at V and 0 bases at J, with 14 bases between. This CDR3 region has 17 residues. Germline loops: CDR1 SGDLS, CDR2 YYNGEE. DNA of the CDR3: TGTGCCAGCAGCGTCCGGGCCCGAGCGGCGAACACCGGGGAGCTGTTTTTT. This encodes CASSVRARAANTGELFF.

This chain links TRBV25-1 with TRBJ1-1; maybe TRBD1 (6 bases). V lost 3 bases to trimming and J lost 11 bases, with 13 bases between them. Looked up from germline, CDR1 is MGHDK and CDR2 is SYGVNS. This CDR3 comprises 12 residues. The CDR3 protein is CASSDFRDTAFF. Here the CDR3 DNA reads TGTGCCAGCAGTGATTTCCGGGACACGGCTTTCTTT.

This rearrangement joins TRBV2 to TRBJ1-5; 8 nucleotides align to TRBD1. The CDR3 runs to 15 residues. V lost 2 bases, J lost 7 bases, and 7 bases stayed unmatched. CDR1 SNHLY and CDR2 FYNNEI come from the germline V gene. DNA of the CDR3: TGTGCCAGCAGTGAACGGGCAGGGGGCTTGCAGCCCCAGCATTTT. Translating gives CASSERAGGLQPQHF.

The gene calls are TRBV5-1 and TRBJ1-6; D remains unclear. The V gene lost 0 bases and the J gene lost 7 bases, with 11 bases spanning the gap. The CDR3 sequence is 15 residues long. Germline assignment: CDR1 SGHRS and CDR2 YFSETQ. The CDR3 nucleotides read TGCGCCAGCAGCTTGGACCCCAGCGAAAATTCACCCCTCCACTTT. Encoded protein: CASSLDPSENSPLHF. Based on the CDR3 plus reference TRBV5-1 and TRBJ1-6, the full variable domain is KAGVTQTPRYLIKTRGQQVTLSCSPISGHRSVSWYQQTPGQGLQFLFEYFSETQRNKGNFPGRFSGRQFSNSRSEMNVSTLELGDSALYLCASSLDPSENSPLHFGNGTRLTVT.

The chain recombines TRBV18 with TRBJ2-3, with 9 bases identical to TRBD1. The CDR3 totals 15 residues. CDR1 KGHSH and CDR2 LQKENI come from the germline V gene. J lost 3 bases, V lost 4 bases, and 5 bases had no gene match. CDR3 in amino acids: CASSQDRGGTDTQYF. As DNA, the CDR3 is TGTGCCAGCTCACAGGACAGGGGAGGGACAGATACGCAGTATTTT.

The rearrangement uses TRBV6-5 and TRBJ2-7; a possible D gene is TRBD2 (6 bases). The CDR3 consists of 14 residues. Germline lookup yields CDR1 MNHEY and CDR2 SVGAGI. The ends were cut back, 6 bases at V and 2 bases at J, with 14 bases in the middle. This CDR3 reads CASRSIGRAYEQYF. The CDR3 DNA sequence: TGTGCCAGCAGGTCTATCGGGAGAGCCTACGAGCAGTACTTC.